These 27 T cell receptor beta chains were sequenced from one sample in a study of blood T cells in healthy people across ages. A second PCR, run for roughly 7 to 12 cycles, used a sample-barcoded 5' primer plus a J-beta primer mix. TCRdb re-analysed the 5' RACE reads in MiXCR, keeping a single row per CDR3 protein. The sample includes roughly 1,300,000 distinct CDR3 sequences, roughly 64% seen only once; the top ten take roughly 6.3%. Sequenced sample: blood. These receptors all stem from a man between 18 and 35 years old in good health.

In its sample, this clonotype was seen a few times. V is TRBV6-2 or TRBV6-3 and J is TRBJ2-4, with D unclear. With the DNA end fitting TRBJ2-5 better, the J assignment may be wrong. The CDR3 runs to 12 residues. CDR1 is MNHEY and CDR2 is SVGEGT in the germline V gene. The DNA of the CDR3 is TGTGCCAGCAGGTACACCGTGGAGACCCAGTACTTC. It specifies CASRYTVETQYF.

This chain uses TRBV5-1 with TRBJ2-7; D gene unclear. The CDR3 has 14 residues. The V end was cut by 3 bases, the J end by 1 base, with 11 bases between. Per germline, CDR1 SGHRS and CDR2 YFSETQ. The CDR3 loop reads CASSYSPPSYEQYF. For the CDR3, the DNA is TGCGCCAGCAGCTATTCCCCCCCGTCCTACGAGCAGTACTTC.

CDR3 nucleotide sequence: TGTGCCAGCACCCTCGCACAGGGTATGGAGACCCAGTACTTC. Amino acid sequence: CASTLAQGMETQYF. This chain links TRBV28 with TRBJ2-5; tentatively, D is TRBD1 (6 bases). There are 14 residues in the CDR3. V lost 7 bases to trimming and J lost 5 bases, with 17 bases between them. Germline CDR1 and CDR2: MDHEN and SYDVKM.

The genes are TRBV6-2 or TRBV6-3 and TRBJ2-7; possibly TRBD2 for D (7 bases). The germline V gene encodes CDR1 MNHEY and CDR2 SVGEGT. Deletions cut 6 bases from V and 2 bases from J, with 23 bases between. The CDR3 consists of 17 residues. The CDR3, as DNA: TGTGCCAGCAGCTCCCCGGGCGGGGGCCGAGCAACCTACGAGCAGTACTTC. Its translation is CASSSPGGGRATYEQYF.

The chain employs TRBV6-5 and TRBJ2-3; 11 nucleotides align to TRBD2. This CDR3 contains 15 residues. Germline assignment: CDR1 MNHEY and CDR2 SVGAGI. The V gene end was trimmed by 10 bases and the J gene end by 6 bases; junction bases not matched to a gene: 12. The CDR3 nucleotides read TGTGCCACCTATTCTCCTAGCGGGAGGTTTGATACGCAGTATTTT. Its translation is CATYSPSGRFDTQYF.

The table lists this clonotype with a few counts. The chain is built from TRBV4-1 and TRBJ2-3; perhaps TRBD2 as D (6 bases). Between the trimmed V and J ends, which lost 2 bases and 3 bases, there was a span of 12 bases. Germline loops: CDR1 MGHRA, CDR2 YSYEKL. The CDR3 has 15 residues. CDR3 in DNA: TGCGCCAGCAGCCAATCCGGCGGGGCTACAGATACGCAGTATTTT. This translates into CASSQSGGATDTQYF.

The chain links TRBV4-1 to TRBJ2-7; 8 bases match TRBD1. This CDR3 is built from 15 residues. Germline CDR1 MGHRA, CDR2 YSYEKL. V lost 4 bases to trimming and J lost 4 bases; unmatched junction nucleotides: 9. The CDR3, as DNA: TGCGCCAGCAGCCGCCCGACAGGGGCAGGGTACGAGCAGTACTTC. It encodes CASSRPTGAGYEQYF.

The table lists this clonotype with a few counts. V and J are TRBV20-1 and TRBJ1-5; D remains unclear. The germline V gene has CDR1 DFQATT and CDR2 SNEGSKA (reference sequence). V was shortened by 4 bases and J by 6 bases, with 1 base between the two germline ends. CDR3 length: 9 residues. CDR3 DNA sequence: TGCAGTGCTATTCAGCCCCAGCATTTT. It specifies CSAIQPQHF.

This CDR3 reads CSVKPSVGYEQYF. As DNA, the CDR3 is TGCAGCGTCAAACCTAGCGTCGGCTACGAGCAGTACTTC. The genes are TRBV29-1 and TRBJ2-7; maybe TRBD2 (6 bases). V was clipped by 6 bases and J by 3 bases, with 15 bases between them. CDR3 length equals 13 residues. Germline-derived CDR1 and CDR2 are SQVTM and ANQGSEA.

This clonotype came up a few times. The chain joins TRBV6-5 to TRBJ2-1; a possible D gene is TRBD2 (5 bases). The V and J ends lost 5 bases and 3 bases respectively, with 8 bases between them. The CDR3 has 13 residues. Germline loops: CDR1 MNHEY, CDR2 SVGAGI. CDR3 loop: CASSTTSYNEQFF. The DNA for the CDR3 is TGTGCCAGCAGTACTACTAGCTACAATGAGCAGTTCTTC.

The CDR3: CSATGQAQNSPLHF. DNA of the CDR3: TGCAGTGCTACCGGACAGGCTCAAAATTCACCCCTCCACTTT. The chain links TRBV20-1 to TRBJ1-6; 7 bases are a match to TRBD1. J lost 7 bases, V lost 4 bases, and 7 bases had no gene match. CDR3 length: 14 amino acids. Germline V lookup: CDR1 DFQATT, CDR2 SNEGSKA (reference sequence).

This clonotype was detected only a few times. This chain uses TRBV2 with TRBJ1-2; maybe TRBD1 (5 bases). CDR3 length equals 12 residues. Germline assignment: CDR1 SNHLY and CDR2 FYNNEI. Trimming removed 4 bases from V and 7 bases from J, with 10 bases in between. This CDR3 reads CASSAQAGGYTF. CDR3 DNA sequence: TGTGCCAGCAGTGCACAGGCGGGTGGCTACACCTTC.

The CDR3 sequence: CASSYFRTGQGGRTNTEAFF. CDR3 nucleotide sequence: TGTGCCAGCAGTTACTTTCGGACGGGACAGGGGGGTAGGACGAACACTGAAGCTTTCTTT. The V gene is TRBV6-5, the J gene TRBJ1-1; 11 bases align to TRBD1. CDR3 length: 20 amino acids. Losses at the gene ends were 1 base for V and 1 base for J; bases not matched to a gene: 14. Germline V gene sequence: CDR1 MNHEY, CDR2 SVGAGI.

The chain is built from TRBV4-2 and TRBJ1-5; D not resolved. CDR3 length: 14 residues. The germline CDR1 and CDR2 sequences are LGHNA and YNFKEQ. Trimming left V 4 bases short and J 6 bases short, with 13 bases between. As DNA, the CDR3 is TGTGCCAGCAGCCGGGGAGGTCAGGCTCAGCCCCAGCATTTT. Translating it yields CASSRGGQAQPQHF.

This chain connects TRBV6-5 to TRBJ1-2; D is unclear. Per the germline V gene, CDR1 is MNHEY and CDR2 is SVGAGI. Trimming took off 4 bases at V and 3 bases at J, with 12 bases between the two ends. CDR3 size: 14 residues. The CDR3 DNA sequence: TGTGCCAGCAGTTCGGGCCGCCGGGACTATGGCTACACCTTC. This encodes CASSSGRRDYGYTF.

The J gene is TRBJ2-7, the V gene TRBV7-9, with D possibly being TRBD2 (5 bases). The V gene lost 5 bases and the J gene lost 7 bases, with 18 bases spanning the gap. Germline V gene lookup returns CDR1 SEHNR and CDR2 FQNEAQ (reference sequence). This CDR3 is 14 amino acids long. The CDR3 nucleotides are TGTGCCAGCAGCCCAACGGACGGGTCGGGGGAGCAGTACTTC. It specifies CASSPTDGSGEQYF.

The J gene is TRBJ1-1, the V gene TRBV21-1; TRBD1 is taken as the D call from the table, unchecked against the DNA. TRBV21-1 is classified as a pseudogene. The CDR3 is 15 amino acids. The CDR3 is CASSKEDRRNTEAFF. The CDR3 region has the DNA TGTGCCAGCAGCAAGGAGGACAGGAGGAACACTGAAGCTTTCTTT.

This clonotype has more than one count but fewer than ten. The V call is TRBV28, the J call TRBJ1-1; 11 nucleotides match TRBD1. The CDR3 runs 18 residues. CDR1 MDHEN and CDR2 SYDVKM come from the germline V gene. The V and J ends lost 5 bases and 2 bases, in that order; junction bases with no gene match: 13. CDR3 loop: CASSPGQGEVLRNTEAFF. CDR3 DNA: TGTGCCAGCAGTCCGGGACAGGGGGAAGTTCTACGTAACACTGAAGCTTTCTTT.

The chain joins TRBV12-3 or TRBV12-4 to TRBJ2-7, with D perhaps matching TRBD1 or TRBD2 (5 bases each). The CDR3 extends over 13 amino acids. The V and J ends lost 7 bases and 1 base respectively, with 11 bases between them. Written as DNA, the CDR3 is TGTGCCAGCACGGGGCGGTTGTCCTACGAGCAGTACTTC. It translates to CASTGRLSYEQYF.

This sequence joins TRBV5-1 and TRBJ2-7; 8 nucleotides line up with TRBD1. Germline V gene sequence: CDR1 SGHRS, CDR2 YFSETQ. The V segment lost 6 bases and the J segment 0 bases; nucleotides outside the gene matches: 11. The CDR3 consists of 16 residues. CDR3 nucleotides: TGCGCCAGCACCCCGGGACAGGCGTTCCCCTCCTACGAGCAGTACTTC. Its protein is CASTPGQAFPSYEQYF.

The genes are TRBV20-1 and TRBJ2-4; the D gene is possibly TRBD1 (6 bases). The J call may be faulty, since TRBJ2-7 better matches the DNA end. The CDR3 runs 15 residues. Germline CDR1 reads DFQATT; CDR2 reads SNEGSKA (reference sequence). CDR3 sequence reads: CSARARTALFYEQYF. CDR3 coding DNA: TGCAGTGCTAGAGCCCGGACAGCCTTATTCTACGAGCAGTACTTC.

This clonotype was counted a few times. The V gene is TRBV29-1, the J gene TRBJ1-1; the D gene is possibly TRBD1 (5 bases). Germline assignment: CDR1 SQVTM and CDR2 ANQGSEA. This CDR3 has 13 amino acids. The V and J ends lost 3 bases and 0 bases respectively, with 8 bases between them. CDR3: CSVEDIMNTEAFF. The CDR3 DNA reads TGCAGCGTTGAGGACATTATGAACACTGAAGCTTTCTTT.

The rearrangement uses TRBV6-1 and TRBJ2-3, with 12 positions matching TRBD2. This CDR3 has 15 amino acids. The germline CDR1 and CDR2 sequences are MNHNS and SASEGT. Losses at the gene ends were 4 bases for V and 6 bases for J; bases not matched to a gene: 5. CDR3 coding DNA: TGTGCCAGCAGTGCGACTAGCGGGGGTGGGGATACGCAGTATTTT. It translates to CASSATSGGGDTQYF.

This chain uses TRBV6-2 or TRBV6-3 with TRBJ2-7, with TRBD1 matching 7 bases. Unmatched junction bases numbered 15, after V lost 0 bases and J lost 1 base. CDR3 length equals 19 residues. The germline V gene has CDR1 MNHEY and CDR2 SVGEGT. The CDR3 sequence is CASSYSARAGTALSYEQYF. The CDR3 coding sequence is TGTGCCAGCAGTTACTCCGCTAGGGCCGGGACAGCCCTTTCCTACGAGCAGTACTTC.

This rearrangement joins TRBV6-5 to TRBJ1-1; D possibly corresponds to TRBD1 (6 bases). V was cut by 5 bases and J by 6 bases, with 16 bases left in between. This CDR3 spans 14 amino acids. Looked up from germline, CDR1 is MNHEY and CDR2 is SVGAGI. CDR3 in amino acids: CASSTQGLGAEAFF. The CDR3 bases are TGTGCCAGCAGTACGCAGGGGTTGGGGGCTGAAGCTTTCTTT.

The V call is TRBV3-1, the J call TRBJ1-1; D not certain. The CDR3 has 14 residues. The ends were cut back, 4 bases at V and 5 bases at J, with 14 bases in the middle. Germline V gene sequence: CDR1 LGHDT, CDR2 YNNKEL (reference sequence). CDR3 residues: CASSLTERLTEAFF. CDR3 nucleotides: TGTGCCAGCAGCCTGACTGAAAGGTTGACTGAAGCTTTCTTT.

CDR3 sequence (DNA): TGTGCCAGCAGCTTCCTGGGAGAAGCTAACTATGGCTACACCTTC. Its protein is CASSFLGEANYGYTF. The rearrangement uses TRBV5-5 and TRBJ1-2; D ambiguous. The germline gives CDR1 SGHKS, CDR2 YYEKEE (reference sequence). The germline V and J ends were trimmed by 2 bases and 0 bases, with 11 bases remaining between them. The CDR3 consists of 15 residues.